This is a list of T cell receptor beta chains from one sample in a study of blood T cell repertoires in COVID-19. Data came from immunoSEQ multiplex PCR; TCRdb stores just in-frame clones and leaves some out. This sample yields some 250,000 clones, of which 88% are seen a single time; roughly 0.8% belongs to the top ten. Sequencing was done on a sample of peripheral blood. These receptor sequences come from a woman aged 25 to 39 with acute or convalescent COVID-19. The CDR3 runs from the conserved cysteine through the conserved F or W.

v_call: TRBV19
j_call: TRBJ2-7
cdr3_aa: CASSIRQGGEQYF

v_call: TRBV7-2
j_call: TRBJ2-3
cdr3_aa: CASSLAGGVDTQYF

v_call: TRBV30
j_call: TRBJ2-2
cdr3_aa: CAWSVRRGRDTGELFF

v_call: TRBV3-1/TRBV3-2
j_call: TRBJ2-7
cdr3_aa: CASSPSGRAYEQYF

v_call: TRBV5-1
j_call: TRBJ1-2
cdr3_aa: CASSEVFNGYTF

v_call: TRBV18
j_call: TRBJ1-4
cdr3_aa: CASSPKTGTGVNEKLFF

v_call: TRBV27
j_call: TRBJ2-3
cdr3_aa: CASSLWAQGDTQYF

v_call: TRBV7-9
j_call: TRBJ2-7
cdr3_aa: CASSPPLGGVNYEQYF

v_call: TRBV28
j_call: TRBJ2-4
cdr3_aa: CASSLRRSTAKNIQYF

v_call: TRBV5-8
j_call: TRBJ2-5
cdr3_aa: CASSRPWIGGVVKETQYF

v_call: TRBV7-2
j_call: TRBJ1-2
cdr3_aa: CASSSSGTGVAGTF

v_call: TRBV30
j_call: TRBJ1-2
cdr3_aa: CAWRQGRDYGYTF

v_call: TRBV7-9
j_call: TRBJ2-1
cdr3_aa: CASRLGGLASNEQFF

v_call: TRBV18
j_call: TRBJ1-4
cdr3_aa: CASSPLGTGEKLFF

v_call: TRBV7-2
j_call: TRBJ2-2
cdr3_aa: CASSPEGVLNTGELFF

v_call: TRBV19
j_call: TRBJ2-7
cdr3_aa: CASSLTGTSRYEQYF

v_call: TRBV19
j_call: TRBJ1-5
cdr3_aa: CASSMRSSNQPQHF

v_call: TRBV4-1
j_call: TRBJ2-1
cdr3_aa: CASTREGSVNEQFF

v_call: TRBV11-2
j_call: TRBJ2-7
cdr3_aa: CASSFSIYEEQYF

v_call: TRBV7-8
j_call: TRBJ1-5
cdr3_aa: CASSSGPQQGSLGQPQHF

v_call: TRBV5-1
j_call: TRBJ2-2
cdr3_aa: CASSRYTRANTGELFF

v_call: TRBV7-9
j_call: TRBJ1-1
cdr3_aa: CASSPAQTYMNTEAFF

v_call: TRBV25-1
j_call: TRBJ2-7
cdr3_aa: CASSARAGASYEQYF

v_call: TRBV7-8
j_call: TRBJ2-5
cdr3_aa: CASSLAGTQEGTQYF

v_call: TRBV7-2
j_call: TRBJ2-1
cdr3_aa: CASSPIAGGPYNEQFF

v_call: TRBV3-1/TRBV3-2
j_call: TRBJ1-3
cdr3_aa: CASSWTGPGNTIYF

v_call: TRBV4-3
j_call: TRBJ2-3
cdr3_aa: CASSQGPLTSGSTDTQYF

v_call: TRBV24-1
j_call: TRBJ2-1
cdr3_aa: CATSDRTSGSYNEQFF

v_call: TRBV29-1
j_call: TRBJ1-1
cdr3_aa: CSVVNWNTEAFF

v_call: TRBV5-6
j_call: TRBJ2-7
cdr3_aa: CASSLEQSAYEQYF

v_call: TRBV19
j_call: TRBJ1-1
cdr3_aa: CASTKRGRVVLVDTEAFF

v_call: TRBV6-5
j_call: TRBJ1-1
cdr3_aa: CASSYSGGLGGAFF

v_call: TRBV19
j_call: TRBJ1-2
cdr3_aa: CASSIGASGYTF

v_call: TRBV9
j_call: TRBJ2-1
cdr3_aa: CASSVGGGFDNEQFF

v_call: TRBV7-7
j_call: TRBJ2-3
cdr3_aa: CASSLGVAGATDTQYF

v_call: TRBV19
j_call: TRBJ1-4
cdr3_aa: CASSPLGQGAPGYNEKLFF

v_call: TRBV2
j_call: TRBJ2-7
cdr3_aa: CASTGKREGPITYEQYF